These T cell receptor beta chains were read from a single sample in a study of T cell responses to AZD1222 COVID-19 vaccine. Using immunoSEQ multiplex PCR, the repertoire was profiled, and TCRdb retains in-frame clones only, with some absent. The sample has more than 85,000 clones, roughly 90% seen once. The input for sequencing was peripheral blood, taken on day 0 of AZD1222 vaccination. These receptors were taken from an adult in good health. Each CDR3 is given with its conserved first and last residue. The order of the fields is J gene, clone size, D gene, V gene, CDR3 DNA, CDR3 protein. The D gene is left open where the match is weak. Clone size is shown for a subset of rows, as once, few, many or a class of expanded clone.

j_call: TRBJ2-7
clone_size: .
d_call: .
v_call: TRBV19
cdr3_nt: TGTGCCAGTCGGGAGCAGGGGAACTCCTACGAGCAGTACTTC
cdr3_aa: CASREQGNSYEQYF

j_call: TRBJ1-3
clone_size: .
d_call: .
v_call: TRBV5-4
cdr3_nt: TGTGCCAGCAGCTTGAGAGGGTCCGGAAACACCATATATTTT
cdr3_aa: CASSLRGSGNTIYF

j_call: TRBJ1-1
clone_size: .
d_call: .
v_call: TRBV5-1
cdr3_nt: TGCGCCAGCAGCACTAACAGAGAAGCTTTCTTT
cdr3_aa: CASSTNREAFF

j_call: TRBJ2-7
clone_size: .
d_call: TRBD1
v_call: TRBV19
cdr3_nt: TGTGCCAGTAGTACCGGACAGGGTTCCCACGAGCAGTACTTC
cdr3_aa: CASSTGQGSHEQYF

j_call: TRBJ2-4
clone_size: .
d_call: .
v_call: TRBV18
cdr3_nt: TGTGCCAGCTCACCCCCCACGAGAGCCAAAAACATTCAGTACTTC
cdr3_aa: CASSPPTRAKNIQYF

j_call: TRBJ2-7
clone_size: .
d_call: TRBD1
v_call: TRBV27
cdr3_nt: TGTGCCAGCAGGGAGACAGGGGGGGCCTTGTTGGGCTCCTACGAGCAGTACTTC
cdr3_aa: CASRETGGALLGSYEQYF

j_call: TRBJ1-1
clone_size: once
d_call: .
v_call: TRBV18
cdr3_nt: TGTGCCAGCTCAGCAGGGACACTGAACACTGAAGCTTTCTTT
cdr3_aa: CASSAGTLNTEAFF

j_call: TRBJ1-2
clone_size: once
d_call: .
v_call: TRBV30
cdr3_nt: TGTGCCTGGAGTGTACCGGGAAACCGCTACACCTTC
cdr3_aa: CAWSVPGNRYTF

j_call: TRBJ2-2
clone_size: .
d_call: .
v_call: TRBV7-9
cdr3_nt: TGTGCCAGCAGCTTACGCCGTGGAGGGACCGGGGAGCTGTTTTTT
cdr3_aa: CASSLRRGGTGELFF

j_call: TRBJ1-4
clone_size: few
d_call: .
v_call: TRBV5-1
cdr3_nt: TGCGCCAGCAGCATCCAGGACCCGCGGGAAAAACTGTTTTTT
cdr3_aa: CASSIQDPREKLFF

j_call: TRBJ1-1
clone_size: .
d_call: .
v_call: TRBV5-5
cdr3_nt: TGTGCCAGCAGCTTGGACCCGGGGGTTACTGAAGCTTTCTTT
cdr3_aa: CASSLDPGVTEAFF